The clone carrying this T cell receptor beta chain was seen only a few times. What it binds is not known. This entry is derived from a study of cytomegalovirus exposure and HLA in healthy donors. The CDR3 is 13 amino acids. V lost 3 bases and J lost 4, with 10 bases in between. Germline CDR1 is SGHVS and CDR2 is FNYEAQ. Researchers ran the PCR with 60 Vbeta and 13 Jbeta primers. Clones were sequenced by immunoSEQ multiplex PCR, and TCRdb holds only the in-frame ones, with some missing. The sample includes about 210,000 clones, approximately 77% of them seen just once. Study-level findings and limits: About 87% or about 30% of the time was how often most TCR beta V segments were productive, according to an earlier analysis. Available immune exposure information covered CMV serostatus only. Across donors, most TCRs were seen rarely, yet some public ones were widespread. Reportedly, TCR beta sequences accurately predicted HLA-A and HLA-B alleles in most subjects.

The chain joins TRBV7-6 to TRBJ2-7, with a tentative D call TRBD1 (6 bases). The source is a man aged 35 to 55 in good health and CMV-seropositive. Specimen: PBMCs. The CDR3 nucleotides are TGTGCCAGCAGCTTGGCACAGGGATACGAGCAGTACTTC. As protein: CASSLAQGYEQYF.